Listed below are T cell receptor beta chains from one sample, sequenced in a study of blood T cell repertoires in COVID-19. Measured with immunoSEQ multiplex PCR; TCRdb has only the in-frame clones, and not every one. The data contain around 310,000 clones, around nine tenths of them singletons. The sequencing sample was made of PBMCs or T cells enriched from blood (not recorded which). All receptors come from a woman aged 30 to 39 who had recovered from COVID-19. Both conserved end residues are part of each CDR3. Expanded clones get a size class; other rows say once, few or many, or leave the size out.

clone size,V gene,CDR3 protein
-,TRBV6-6,CASSLHLDSYGYTF
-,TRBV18,CASSPGTDNEQFF
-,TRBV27,CASSVQGAGYGYTF
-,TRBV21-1,CASSPFDRGSNQPQHF
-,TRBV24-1,CATSDGQGWEQYF
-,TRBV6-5,CASSTGYDEQYF
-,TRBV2,CASTGHYSGREQYF
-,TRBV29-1,CSVETPGFNEKLFF
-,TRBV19,CASSMDSAYHREAFF
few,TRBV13,CASSLSVGRNTGELFF
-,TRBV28,CASSLEDLYGYTF
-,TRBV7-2,CASSPGQDPNYGYTF
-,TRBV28,CASSLVEGLFSYDEQFF
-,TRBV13,CASSPLGFWARSGLAGSYEQYF
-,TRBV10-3,CAIRDGQGYETQYF
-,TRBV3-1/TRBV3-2,CASRDEQGITEAFF
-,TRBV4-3,CASSQANRENEKLFF